One sample yielded the 8 T cell receptor beta chains listed below, sequenced in a study of shared T cell receptors in the human thymus. The table came from immunoSEQ multiplex PCR; TCRdb's copy has only in-frame clones and leaves some out. This sample yields some 700,000 clones, of which 88% are seen a single time; around 0.01% belongs to the top ten. This sample was also put to use in a study of human thymus T cells.

The specimen was thymocytes. The receptors were gathered from a boy less than two years old with a congenital heart defect.

The rearrangement uses TRBV29-1 and TRBJ2-5; 10 nucleotides agree with TRBD2. J was trimmed by 7 bases and V by 7 bases; bases with no gene match: 18. The CDR3 has 16 amino acids. Germline CDR1 and CDR2: SQVTM and ANQGSEA. Here the CDR3 DNA reads TGCAGCGCCGACAGGGGTGGGCTAGCGGGAGAGGTGACCCAGTACTTC. It encodes CSADRGGLAGEVTQYF.

This clone was counted a single time. The chain has TRBV5-1 and TRBJ2-7, with a weak D call TRBD2 (5 bases). This CDR3 has 17 amino acids. Trimming shortened V by 3 bases and J by 2 bases, and 21 bases separated the two germline ends. Germline CDR1 reads SGHRS; CDR2 reads YFSETQ. CDR3 residues: CASSSGWRVLKTYEQYF. CDR3 in DNA: TGCGCCAGCAGCTCGGGTTGGCGGGTGCTCAAGACCTACGAGCAGTACTTC.

The chain carries TRBV7-2 and TRBJ2-2; D may be TRBD2 (5 bases). Trimming pared 1 base from V and 5 bases from J, leaving 8 bases between. There are 14 residues in the CDR3. Per the germline V gene, CDR1 is SGHTA and CDR2 is FQGNSA. CDR3 coding DNA: TGTGCCAGCAGCTTAGTTCCGGGGACCGGGGAGCTGTTTTTT. This translates into CASSLVPGTGELFF.

This chain connects TRBV5-4 to TRBJ2-2; 7 bases align to TRBD2. Germline values: CDR1 SGHNT, CDR2 YYREEE (reference sequence). This CDR3 has 15 amino acids. Trimming at V came to 1 base and at J to 5 bases, leaving 5 bases not matched to a gene. The DNA for the CDR3 is TGTGCCAGCAGCTTGAGGCGGGAGCGGACCGGGGAGCTGTTTTTT. As protein: CASSLRRERTGELFF.

The chain has TRBV5-8 and TRBJ2-1; TRBD2 matches 10 bases. This CDR3 contains 14 residues. Germline V gives CDR1 SGHTS, CDR2 YDEGEE. With 9 bases clipped from V and 0 bases from J, the junction kept 3 bases outside the gene matches. The CDR3 bases are TGTGCCACCGGACTAGCGGACTCCTACAATGAGCAGTTCTTC. It specifies CATGLADSYNEQFF.

The rearrangement joins TRBV21-1 to TRBJ1-5. TRBV21-1 is an annotated pseudogene. This CDR3 has 11 amino acids. The CDR3 DNA reads as TGTGCCAGCACCCGCGGTCAGCCCCAGCATTTT. It yields the protein CASTRGQPQHF.

The J gene is TRBJ2-7, the V gene TRBV14; 12 nucleotides match TRBD1. The V gene's germline CDR1 is SGHDN and CDR2 FVKESK. The CDR3 is made up of 16 amino acids. V lost 0 bases, J lost 0 bases, and 0 bases stayed unmatched. DNA of the CDR3: TGTGCCAGCAGCCAAGAGGGACAGGGGGCCTCCTACGAGCAGTACTTC. This translates into CASSQEGQGASYEQYF. The full variable domain, completed using reference TRBV14 and TRBJ2-7, is EAGVTQFPSHSVIEKGQTVTLRCDPISGHDNLYWYRRVMGKEIKFLLHFVKESKQDESGMPNNRFLAERTGGTYSTLKVQPAELEDSGVYFCASSQEGQGASYEQYFGPGTRLTVT.

The chain has TRBV27 and TRBJ1-5; D possibly corresponds to TRBD1 (5 bases). V dropped 2 bases and J dropped 2 bases, with 19 bases sitting between them. Germline V CDR1 and CDR2: MNHEY, SMNVEV (reference sequence). The CDR3 contains 18 residues. CDR3 sequence reads: CASSLPGHKHSGNQPQHF. CDR3 nucleotides: TGTGCCAGCAGTTTACCAGGACACAAACACTCGGGCAATCAGCCCCAGCATTTT.